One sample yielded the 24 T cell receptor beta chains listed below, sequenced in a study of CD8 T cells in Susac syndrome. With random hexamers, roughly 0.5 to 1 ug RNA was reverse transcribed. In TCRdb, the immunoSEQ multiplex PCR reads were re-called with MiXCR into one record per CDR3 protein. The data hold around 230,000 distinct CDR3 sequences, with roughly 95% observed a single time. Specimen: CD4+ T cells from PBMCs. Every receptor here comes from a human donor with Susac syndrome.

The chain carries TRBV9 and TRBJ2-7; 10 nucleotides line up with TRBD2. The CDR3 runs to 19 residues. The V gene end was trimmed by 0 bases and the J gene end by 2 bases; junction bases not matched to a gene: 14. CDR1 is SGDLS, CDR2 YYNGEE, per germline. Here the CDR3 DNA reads TGTGCCAGCAGCGTAGGGCCCCAGGGGCGGACTAGCGGAGCCTACGAGCAGTACTTC. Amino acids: CASSVGPQGRTSGAYEQYF. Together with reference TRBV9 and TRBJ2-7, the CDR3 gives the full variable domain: DSGVTQTPKHLITATGQRVTLRCSPRSGDLSVYWYQQSLDQGLQFLIQYYNGEERAKGNILERFSAQQFPDLHSELNLSSLELGDSALYFCASSVGPQGRTSGAYEQYFGPGTRLTVT.

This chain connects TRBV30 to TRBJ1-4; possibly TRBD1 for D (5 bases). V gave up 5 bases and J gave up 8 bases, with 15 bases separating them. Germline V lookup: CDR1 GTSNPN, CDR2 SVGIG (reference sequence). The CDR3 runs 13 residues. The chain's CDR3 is CAWSGGSGEKLFF. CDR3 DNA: TGTGCCTGGTCGGGGGGGTCGGGGGAAAAACTGTTTTTT.

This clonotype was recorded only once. In DNA form, the CDR3 reads TGTGCCAGCAGTCTGTCAGGGGGCGTCTACAATGAGCAGTTCTTC. Translated, it gives CASSLSGGVYNEQFF. The chain combines TRBV12-3 or TRBV12-4 with TRBJ2-1; TRBD1 matches at 8 bases. This CDR3 comprises 15 residues. Trimming cost V 5 bases and J 3 bases; bases outside gene matches: 6.

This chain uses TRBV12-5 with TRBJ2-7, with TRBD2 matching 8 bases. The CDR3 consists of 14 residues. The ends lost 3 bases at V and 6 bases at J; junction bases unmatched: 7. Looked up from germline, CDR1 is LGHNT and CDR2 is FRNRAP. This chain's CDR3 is CASGLGAGVGEQYF. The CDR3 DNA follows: TGTGCTAGTGGTTTAGGAGCGGGAGTAGGCGAGCAGTACTTC.

DNA of the CDR3: TGTGCCACCAGTGACACTAATACTAGCGGGAACTACAATGAGCAGTTCTTC. It yields the protein CATSDTNTSGNYNEQFF. The chain has TRBV24-1 and TRBJ2-1; 10 positions agree with TRBD2. Germline CDR1 and CDR2: KGHDR and SFDVKD. The J segment lost 3 bases and the V segment lost 4 bases, leaving 8 bases of the junction unmatched. The CDR3 has 17 amino acids.

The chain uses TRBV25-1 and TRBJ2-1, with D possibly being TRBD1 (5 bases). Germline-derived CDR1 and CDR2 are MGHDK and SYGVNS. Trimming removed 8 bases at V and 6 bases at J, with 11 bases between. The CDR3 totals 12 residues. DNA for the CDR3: TGTGCCAGCGGAAGACAGCTCAATGAGCAGTTCTTC. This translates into CASGRQLNEQFF.

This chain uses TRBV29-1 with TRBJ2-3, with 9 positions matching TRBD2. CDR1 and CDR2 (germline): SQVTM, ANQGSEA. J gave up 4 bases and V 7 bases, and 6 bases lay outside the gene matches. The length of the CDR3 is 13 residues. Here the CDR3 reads CSAAGGRADTQYF. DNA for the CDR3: TGCAGCGCCGCGGGCGGGAGGGCAGATACGCAGTATTTT.

For the CDR3, the DNA is TGTGCCAGTAGACGGACAGGGTTTTTGGAGGATGGCTACACCTTC. Residues: CASRRTGFLEDGYTF. The chain recombines TRBV19 with TRBJ1-2, with TRBD1 identical over 8 bases. Trimming at V came to 6 bases and at J to 6 bases, leaving 12 bases not matched to a gene. This CDR3 is built from 15 residues. Germline values: CDR1 LNHDA, CDR2 SQIVND (reference sequence). Combining the CDR3 with reference TRBV19 and TRBJ1-2 gives the whole variable domain DGGITQSPKYLFRKEGQNVTLSCEQNLNHDAMYWYRQDPGQGLRLIYYSQIVNDFQKGDIAEGYSVSREKKESFPLTVTSAQKNPTAFYLCASRRTGFLEDGYTFGSGTRLTVV.

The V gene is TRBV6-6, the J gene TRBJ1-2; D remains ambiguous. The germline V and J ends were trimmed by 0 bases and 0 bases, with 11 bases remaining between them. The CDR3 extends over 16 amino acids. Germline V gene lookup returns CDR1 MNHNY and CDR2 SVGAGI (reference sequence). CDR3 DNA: TGTGCCAGCAGTTACTCGGGCAGTCCCGCTAACTATGGCTACACCTTC. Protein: CASSYSGSPANYGYTF.

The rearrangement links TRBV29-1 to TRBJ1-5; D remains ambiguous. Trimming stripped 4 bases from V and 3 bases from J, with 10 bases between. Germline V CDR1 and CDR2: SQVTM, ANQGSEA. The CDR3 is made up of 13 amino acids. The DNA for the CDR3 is TGCAGCGTTGCGGTTGCAGTCAATCAGCCCCAGCATTTT. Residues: CSVAVAVNQPQHF.

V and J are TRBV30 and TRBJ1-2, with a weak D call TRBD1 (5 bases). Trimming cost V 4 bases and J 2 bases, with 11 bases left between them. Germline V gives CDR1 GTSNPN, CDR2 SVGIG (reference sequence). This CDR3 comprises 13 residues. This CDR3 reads CAWTLDRNYGYTF. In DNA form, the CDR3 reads TGTGCCTGGACCCTAGACAGAAACTATGGCTACACCTTC.

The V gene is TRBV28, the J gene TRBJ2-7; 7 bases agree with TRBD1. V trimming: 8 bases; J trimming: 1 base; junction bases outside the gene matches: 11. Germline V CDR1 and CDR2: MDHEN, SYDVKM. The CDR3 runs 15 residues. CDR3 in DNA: TGTGCCAGCCCCTGGGACAGTCCTTTTTCCTACGAGCAGTACTTC. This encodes CASPWDSPFSYEQYF.

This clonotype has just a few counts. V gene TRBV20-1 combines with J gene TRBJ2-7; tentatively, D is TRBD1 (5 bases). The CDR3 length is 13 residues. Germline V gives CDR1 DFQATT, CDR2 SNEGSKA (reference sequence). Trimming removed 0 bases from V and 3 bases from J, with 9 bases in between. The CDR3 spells CSARDDRLYEQYF. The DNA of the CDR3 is TGCAGTGCTAGAGATGACAGACTCTACGAGCAGTACTTC.

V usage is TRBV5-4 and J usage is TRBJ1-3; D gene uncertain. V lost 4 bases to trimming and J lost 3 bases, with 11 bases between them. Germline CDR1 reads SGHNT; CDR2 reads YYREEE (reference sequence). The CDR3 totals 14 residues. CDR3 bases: TGTGCCAGCAGCATGGAGCGGCTTGGAAACACCATATATTTT. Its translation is CASSMERLGNTIYF. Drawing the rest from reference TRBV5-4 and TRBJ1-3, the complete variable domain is ETGVTQSPTHLIKTRGQQVTLRCSSQSGHNTVSWYQQALGQGPQFIFQYYREEENGRGNFPPRFSGLQFPNYSSELNVNALELDDSALYLCASSMERLGNTIYFGEGSWLTVV.

CDR3 sequence: CASSPRRNHGVETQYF. CDR3 in DNA: TGTGCCAGCTCACCACGGAGGAACCATGGGGTAGAGACCCAGTACTTC. The rearrangement links TRBV18 to TRBJ2-5; tentative D call: TRBD2 (5 bases). Germline V gene data show CDR1 as KGHSH and CDR2 as LQKENI. Between the trimmed V and J ends, which lost 1 base and 4 bases, there was a span of 16 bases. The CDR3 spans 16 residues. Full variable domain (missing parts from reference TRBV18 and TRBJ2-5): NAGVMQNPRHLVRRRGQEARLRCSPMKGHSHVYWYRQLPEEGLKFMVYLQKENIIDESGMPKERFSAEFPKEGPSILRIQQVVRGDSAAYFCASSPRRNHGVETQYFGPGTRLLVL.

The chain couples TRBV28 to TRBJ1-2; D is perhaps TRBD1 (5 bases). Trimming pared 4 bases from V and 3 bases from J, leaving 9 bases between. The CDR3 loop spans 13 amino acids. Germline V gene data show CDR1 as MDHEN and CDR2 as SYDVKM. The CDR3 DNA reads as TGTGCCAGCAGTTGGCAGGGCGACTATGGCTACACCTTC. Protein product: CASSWQGDYGYTF.

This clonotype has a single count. The CDR3 spells CSVADGQARYGYTF. The CDR3 bases are TGCAGCGTCGCCGACGGTCAGGCCCGATATGGCTACACCTTC. The chain uses TRBV29-1 and TRBJ1-2, with D unclear. V lost 6 bases and J 5 bases, leaving 19 bases between the germline ends. The CDR3 runs 14 residues. From germline, CDR1 is SQVTM and CDR2 ANQGSEA.

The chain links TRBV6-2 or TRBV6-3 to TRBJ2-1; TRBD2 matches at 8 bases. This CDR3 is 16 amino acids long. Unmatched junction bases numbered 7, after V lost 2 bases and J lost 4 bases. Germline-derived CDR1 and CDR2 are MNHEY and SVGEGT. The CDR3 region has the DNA TGTGCCAGCAGTTACCCCACTAGCGGTCCGTACAATGAGCAGTTCTTC. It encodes CASSYPTSGPYNEQFF.

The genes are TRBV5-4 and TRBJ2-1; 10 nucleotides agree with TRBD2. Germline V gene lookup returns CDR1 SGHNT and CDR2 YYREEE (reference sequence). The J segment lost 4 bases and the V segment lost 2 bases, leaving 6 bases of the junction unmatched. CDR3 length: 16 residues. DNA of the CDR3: TGTGCCAGCAGCTTTAGAACTAGCGGGGCTTACAATGAGCAGTTCTTC. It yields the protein CASSFRTSGAYNEQFF. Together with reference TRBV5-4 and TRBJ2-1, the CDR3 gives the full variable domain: ETGVTQSPTHLIKTRGQQVTLRCSSQSGHNTVSWYQQALGQGPQFIFQYYREEENGRGNFPPRFSGLQFPNYSSELNVNALELDDSALYLCASSFRTSGAYNEQFFGPGTRLTVL.

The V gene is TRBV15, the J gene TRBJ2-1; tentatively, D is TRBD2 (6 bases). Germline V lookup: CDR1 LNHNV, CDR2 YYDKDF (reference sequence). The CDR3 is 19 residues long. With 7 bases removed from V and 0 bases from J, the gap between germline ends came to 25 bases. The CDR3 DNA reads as TGTGCCACCACCCCCCGGCGCCCAGTCGGGAGCCACTCCTACAATGAGCAGTTCTTC. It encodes CATTPRRPVGSHSYNEQFF.

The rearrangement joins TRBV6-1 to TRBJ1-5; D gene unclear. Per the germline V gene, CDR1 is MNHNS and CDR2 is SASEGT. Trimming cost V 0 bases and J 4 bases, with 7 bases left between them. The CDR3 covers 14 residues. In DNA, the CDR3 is TGTGCCAGCAGTGAAGCCTCGGGGAATCAGCCCCAGCATTTT. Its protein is CASSEASGNQPQHF.

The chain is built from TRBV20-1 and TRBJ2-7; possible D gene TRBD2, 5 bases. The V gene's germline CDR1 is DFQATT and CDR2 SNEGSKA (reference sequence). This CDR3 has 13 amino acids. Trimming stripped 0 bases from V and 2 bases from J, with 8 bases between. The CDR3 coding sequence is TGCAGTGCTAGAGATTGGAGGACCTACGAGCAGTACTTC. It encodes CSARDWRTYEQYF.

In nucleotides, the CDR3 is TGCGCCAGCAGCTTGGGGCCAGTTAGCACAGATACGCAGTATTTT. This gives the protein CASSLGPVSTDTQYF. The chain recombines TRBV5-1 with TRBJ2-3; D gene unclear. V lost 0 bases and J 0 bases, leaving 8 bases between the germline ends. The CDR3 is made up of 15 amino acids. CDR1 is SGHRS and CDR2 is YFSETQ in the germline V gene.

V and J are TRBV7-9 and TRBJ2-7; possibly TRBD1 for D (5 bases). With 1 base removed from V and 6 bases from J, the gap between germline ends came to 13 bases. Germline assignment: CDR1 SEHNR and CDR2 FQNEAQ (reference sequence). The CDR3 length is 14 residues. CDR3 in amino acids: CASSLVAGMGEQYF. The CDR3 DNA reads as TGTGCCAGCAGCTTAGTTGCAGGGATGGGCGAGCAGTACTTC.